The 18 T cell receptor beta chains in this list originate from one sample, sequenced in a study of blood T cells in healthy people across ages. Sample-barcoded 5' priming and a J-beta primer mix drove a second PCR of roughly 6 to 12 cycles. TCRdb fed the 5' RACE reads into MiXCR, producing one record per CDR3 protein. Among 910,000 or so distinct CDR3 sequences, about 51% were seen once, and the ten largest hold 20% to 25%. Material for sequencing was blood. Source of these receptors: a woman aged 55-69 years in good health.

The rearrangement uses TRBV4-1 and TRBJ2-7, with D possibly matching TRBD2 (5 bases). CDR1 and CDR2 (germline): MGHRA, YSYEKL. The CDR3 totals 16 residues. V was pared by 4 bases and J by 7 bases, with 23 bases between. The CDR3, as DNA: TGCGCCAGCAGCCCTACGGACTGGTCGACTCGCAATGAGCAGTACTTC. Protein sequence: CASSPTDWSTRNEQYF.

V usage is TRBV5-1 and J usage is TRBJ2-2; no clear D. Germline V CDR1 and CDR2: SGHRS, YFSETQ. V lost 3 bases and J lost 1, with 13 bases in between. This CDR3 has 16 residues. The CDR3 is CASSSNLAGNTGELFF. The DNA of the CDR3 is TGCGCCAGCAGCTCAAACTTAGCAGGGAACACCGGGGAGCTGTTTTTT. The variable domain in full, completed from reference TRBV5-1 and TRBJ2-2, reads KAGVTQTPRYLIKTRGQQVTLSCSPISGHRSVSWYQQTPGQGLQFLFEYFSETQRNKGNFPGRFSGRQFSNSRSEMNVSTLELGDSALYLCASSSNLAGNTGELFFGEGSRLTVL.

As regards this clonotype: This may come from a read error, since a much larger clone is one base off. CDR3 region: CSVEYLGVTQYF. The CDR3 DNA follows: TGCAGCGTTGAATATTTAGGAGTGACCCAGTACTTC. The chain combines TRBV29-1 with TRBJ2-5; D unclear. Germline CDR1 reads SQVTM; CDR2 reads ANQGSEA. This CDR3 spans 12 amino acids. Trimming removed 2 bases from V and 7 bases from J, with 11 bases in between. Drawing the rest from reference TRBV29-1 and TRBJ2-5, the complete variable domain is SAVISQKPSRDICQRGTSLTIQCQVDSQVTMMFWYRQQPGQSLTLIATANQGSEATYESGFVIDKFPISRPNLTFSTLTVSNMSPEDSSIYLCSVEYLGVTQYFGPGTRLLVL.

The chain employs TRBV4-2 and TRBJ2-1; TRBD2 matches at 14 bases. V lost 1 base, J lost 8 bases, and 4 bases stayed unmatched. Per germline, CDR1 LGHNA and CDR2 YNFKEQ. The CDR3 runs to 16 residues. CDR3: CASSQVGTSGSYEQFF. DNA of the CDR3: TGTGCCAGCAGCCAAGTAGGGACTAGCGGGAGCTATGAGCAGTTCTTC.

This chain joins TRBV28 and TRBJ2-1; 12 bases match TRBD2. Germline assignment: CDR1 MDHEN and CDR2 SYDVKM. CDR3 length equals 14 residues. The V segment lost 7 bases and the J segment 8 bases; nucleotides outside the gene matches: 6. CDR3 coding DNA: TGTGCCAGCACGCTAGCGGGAGGGCCGCATGAGCAGTTCTTC. This encodes CASTLAGGPHEQFF.

The chain is built from TRBV21-1 and TRBJ1-2. TRBV21-1 is shown as a pseudogene. The length of the CDR3 is 14 residues. In DNA form, the CDR3 reads TGTGCCAGCAGCGAAAGACGGCGGAGGTATGGCTACACCTTC. Translated: CASSERRRRYGYTF.

The chain recombines TRBV4-2 with TRBJ2-7, with D perhaps matching TRBD1 or TRBD2 (5 bases each). The CDR3 has 16 amino acids. CDR1 is LGHNA and CDR2 is YNFKEQ in the germline V gene. V was pared by 4 bases and J by 3 bases, with 19 bases between. CDR3 sequence (DNA): TGTGCCAGCAGCCTCACCTCAGGGAGCGTGATCTACGAGCAGTACTTC. Encoded protein: CASSLTSGSVIYEQYF.

This clonotype appeared a few times. The rearrangement uses TRBV28 and TRBJ2-3; the match to TRBD2 covers 12 bases. From germline, CDR1 is MDHEN and CDR2 SYDVKM. The V gene end was trimmed by 8 bases and the J gene end by 2 bases; junction bases not matched to a gene: 8. This CDR3 has 16 amino acids. This CDR3 is CASRLAGGPITDTQYF. The CDR3 nucleotides are TGTGCCAGCCGGCTAGCGGGAGGGCCGATCACAGATACGCAGTATTTT.

The rearrangement uses TRBV9 and TRBJ2-1, with a tentative D call TRBD2 (6 bases). V dropped 1 base and J dropped 5 bases, with 7 bases sitting between them. Germline assignment: CDR1 SGDLS and CDR2 YYNGEE. This CDR3 has 13 amino acids. The CDR3 DNA is TGTGCCAGCAGCGTACTAGCGAACAATGAGCAGTTCTTC. Amino acids: CASSVLANNEQFF.

This clonotype came up a few times. The chain carries TRBV29-1 and TRBJ2-7; TRBD2 agrees at 10 bases. This CDR3 comprises 13 residues. The germline V gene encodes CDR1 SQVTM and CDR2 ANQGSEA. V was pared by 4 bases and J by 4 bases, with 4 bases of the junction left unmatched. Written as DNA, the CDR3 is TGCAGCGTTGGGTCTAGCGGGAGTTACGAGCAGTACTTC. Translation: CSVGSSGSYEQYF.

This chain links TRBV2 with TRBJ2-7; perhaps D is TRBD1 or TRBD2 (5 bases each). Germline CDR1 SNHLY, CDR2 FYNNEI. V was clipped by 5 bases and J by 4 bases, with 15 bases between them. The CDR3 is 14 residues long. CDR3 nucleotides: TGTGCCAGCAGTACCGCGAGGGGCGTATACGAGCAGTACTTC. Its protein is CASSTARGVYEQYF.

The V gene is TRBV28, the J gene TRBJ2-7; 7 bases are shared with TRBD2. Trimming at V came to 4 bases and at J to 7 bases, leaving 13 bases not matched to a gene. This CDR3 comprises 15 residues. Germline assignment: CDR1 MDHEN and CDR2 SYDVKM. The CDR3 protein is CASSSSGEGMFEQYF. The CDR3 region has the DNA TGTGCCAGCAGTTCTAGCGGAGAGGGGATGTTTGAGCAGTACTTC.

This chain uses TRBV9 with TRBJ2-7; D possibly corresponds to TRBD2 (5 bases). Trimming pared 5 bases from V and 6 bases from J, leaving 15 bases between. CDR3 length: 13 amino acids. In germline, CDR1 is SGDLS, CDR2 YYNGEE. The CDR3 bases are TGTGCCAGCAGTACGCAAGCGGTGAGCGAGCAGTACTTC. Residues: CASSTQAVSEQYF.

The chain has TRBV7-3 and TRBJ2-1; the D gene could be TRBD1 or TRBD2 (6 bases each). The CDR3 is 15 amino acids. Trimming removed 3 bases at V and 2 bases at J, with 11 bases between. CDR1 is SGHTA and CDR2 is FQGTGA in the germline V gene. CDR3: CASSLAGQPYNEQFF. Written as DNA, the CDR3 is TGTGCCAGCAGCTTGGCGGGACAACCCTACAATGAGCAGTTCTTC.

This clonotype was counted between two and nine times. The genes are TRBV7-2 and TRBJ1-5; 8 nucleotides match TRBD1. The CDR3 runs 16 residues. J gave up 4 bases and V 4 bases, and 9 bases lay outside the gene matches. Germline V lookup: CDR1 SGHTA, CDR2 FQGNSA. The CDR3 loop is CASSSGDRRPNQPQHF. For the CDR3, the DNA is TGTGCCAGCAGCTCCGGGGACAGGCGACCTAATCAGCCCCAGCATTTT. The whole variable domain, filled in from reference TRBV7-2 and TRBJ1-5, reads GAGVSQSPSNKVTEKGKDVELRCDPISGHTALYWYRQSLGQGLEFLIYFQGNSAPDKSGLPSDRFSAERTGGSVSTLTIQRTQQEDSAVYLCASSSGDRRPNQPQHFGDGTRLSIL.

This chain joins TRBV4-1 and TRBJ1-1, with D unclear. Looked up from germline, CDR1 is MGHRA and CDR2 is YSYEKL. V lost 4 bases and J 2 bases, leaving 14 bases between the germline ends. The CDR3 is 15 amino acids. The CDR3 region has the DNA TGCGCCAGCAGCCCCGGCCCCGCCGGTAACACTGAAGCTTTCTTT. Translation: CASSPGPAGNTEAFF.

The V call is TRBV15, the J call TRBJ2-2; the D is unclear. Germline V CDR1 and CDR2: LNHNV, YYDKDF (reference sequence). The CDR3 sequence is 13 residues long. Trimming cost V 0 bases and J 5 bases, with 4 bases left between them. CDR3 nucleotide sequence: TGTGCCACCAGCAGAGATAAGACCGGGGAGCTGTTTTTT. As protein: CATSRDKTGELFF.

The CDR3 loop reads CASSYSPVGQPQHF. CDR3 in DNA: TGTGCCAGCAGTTACTCGCCCGTGGGGCAGCCCCAGCATTTT. This chain links TRBV6-6 with TRBJ1-5; D unresolved. Germline V gene lookup returns CDR1 MNHNY and CDR2 SVGAGI (reference sequence). Trimming cost V 0 bases and J 7 bases, with 10 bases left between them. The length of the CDR3 is 14 residues.